The next 28 T cell receptor beta chains were all read from a single sample in a study of blood T cell repertoires in COVID-19. Sequencing used immunoSEQ multiplex PCR; TCRdb keeps in-frame clones, though not all of them. The sample lists about 160,000 clones, about nine tenths seen once, with around 2.1% in the top ten. Sequenced: peripheral blood. Every receptor here comes from a man aged 18-30 years with acute or convalescent COVID-19.

J is TRBJ2-5 and V is TRBV5-1; D gene unclear. Trimming took off 5 bases at V and 3 bases at J, with 5 bases between the two ends. CDR1 and CDR2 (germline): SGHRS, YFSETQ. This CDR3 comprises 11 residues. The CDR3 protein is CASRTKETQYF. The CDR3 bases are TGCGCCAGCAGGACAAAAGAGACCCAGTACTTC. Complete variable domain (other parts from reference TRBV5-1 and TRBJ2-5): KAGVTQTPRYLIKTRGQQVTLSCSPISGHRSVSWYQQTPGQGLQFLFEYFSETQRNKGNFPGRFSGRQFSNSRSEMNVSTLELGDSALYLCASRTKETQYFGPGTRLLVL.

The CDR3 loop is CASSVIGTGKMNTEAFF. In DNA form, the CDR3 reads TGTGCCAGCAGCGTCATAGGGACAGGGAAGATGAACACTGAAGCTTTCTTT. The chain uses TRBV13 and TRBJ1-1, with 9 bases matching TRBD1. This CDR3 spans 17 amino acids. V trimming: 5 bases; J trimming: 0 bases; junction bases outside the gene matches: 10. Looked up from germline, CDR1 is PRHDT and CDR2 is FYEKMQ (reference sequence). The variable domain in full, with the rest retrieved from reference TRBV13 and TRBJ1-1, is AAGVIQSPRHLIKEKRETATLKCYPIPRHDTVYWYQQGPGQDPQFLISFYEKMQSDKGSIPDRFSAQQFSDYHSELNMSSLELGDSALYFCASSVIGTGKMNTEAFFGQGTRLTVV.

The chain links TRBV19 to TRBJ1-2, with 7 bases fitting TRBD1. V lost 6 bases, J lost 5 bases, and 12 bases stayed unmatched. This CDR3 has 15 residues. Germline lookup yields CDR1 LNHDA and CDR2 SQIVND (reference sequence). CDR3 bases: TGTGCCAGTAGCAATCCCCCTGGGGACAGATATGGCTACACCTTC. It codes for CASSNPPGDRYGYTF. Complete variable domain (other parts from reference TRBV19 and TRBJ1-2): DGGITQSPKYLFRKEGQNVTLSCEQNLNHDAMYWYRQDPGQGLRLIYYSQIVNDFQKGDIAEGYSVSREKKESFPLTVTSAQKNPTAFYLCASSNPPGDRYGYTFGSGTRLTVV.

The chain recombines TRBV27 with TRBJ1-2; 7 bases match TRBD1. CDR1 and CDR2 (germline): MNHEY, SMNVEV (reference sequence). The J segment lost 3 bases and the V segment lost 4 bases, leaving 8 bases of the junction unmatched. The CDR3 sequence is 15 residues long. In nucleotides, the CDR3 is TGTGCCAGCAGTTCCCAGGGCGGGACAGACTATGGCTACACCTTC. Translating it yields CASSSQGGTDYGYTF.

V and J are TRBV27 and TRBJ1-5, with D maybe TRBD1 (6 bases). V gave up 6 bases and J gave up 0 bases, with 15 bases separating them. The CDR3 runs 16 residues. Germline V gene sequence: CDR1 MNHEY, CDR2 SMNVEV (reference sequence). CDR3 loop: CASRGTGSDSNQPQHF. CDR3 nucleotides: TGTGCCAGCAGGGGAACAGGGTCAGATAGCAATCAGCCCCAGCATTTT.

This clone has only one observation. The rearrangement links TRBV3-1 (or the pseudogene TRBV3-2) to TRBJ2-1, with a weak D call TRBD2 (7 bases). Trimming stripped 0 bases from V and 4 bases from J, with 19 bases between. The CDR3 consists of 18 residues. The germline CDR1 and CDR2 sequences are LGHDT and YNNKEL (reference sequence). In DNA form, the CDR3 reads TGTGCCAGCAGCCAAGAAGAGTGGGGAGGGGGGGTTTACAATGAGCAGTTCTTC. As protein: CASSQEEWGGGVYNEQFF.

The chain employs TRBV3-1 (or the pseudogene TRBV3-2) and TRBJ1-1; tentatively, D is TRBD1 (6 bases). CDR1 and CDR2 from the germline V gene are LGHDT and YNNKEL (reference sequence). CDR3 length: 14 residues. Deletions cut 0 bases from V and 8 bases from J, with 13 bases between. As DNA, the CDR3 is TGTGCCAGCAGCCAAGACTATACCGGGACAGAAGCTTTCTTT. It is translated as CASSQDYTGTEAFF.

This clone was seen only once. The chain carries TRBV6-4 and TRBJ1-3; 7 bases match TRBD1. The germline V gene has CDR1 MRHNA and CDR2 SNTAGT. The CDR3 has 20 amino acids. The junction had 29 bases not matched to a gene; V was cut back by 11 bases and J by 4 bases. CDR3 DNA: TGTGCCCTATCGAACCGGGACAGCATTCCTCGGCACCAGGGGGGAAACACCATATATTTT. Translation: CALSNRDSIPRHQGGNTIYF.

The genes are TRBV5-1 and TRBJ2-2, with D hard to call. The CDR3 runs to 13 residues. V was trimmed by 3 bases and J by 0 bases, leaving 3 bases between them. Germline V gene lookup returns CDR1 SGHRS and CDR2 YFSETQ. CDR3 nucleotide sequence: TGCGCCAGCAGCTCTGCGAACACCGGGGAGCTGTTTTTT. It encodes CASSSANTGELFF.

The V and J genes are TRBV9 and TRBJ1-1; D remains unclear. Germline lookup yields CDR1 SGDLS and CDR2 YYNGEE. Trimming removed 0 bases from V and 5 bases from J, with 11 bases in between. The CDR3 loop spans 14 amino acids. For the CDR3, the DNA is TGTGCCAGCAGCGTAGGAAACCTTCGGACTGAAGCTTTCTTT. This encodes CASSVGNLRTEAFF. The full variable domain, completed using reference TRBV9 and TRBJ1-1, is DSGVTQTPKHLITATGQRVTLRCSPRSGDLSVYWYQQSLDQGLQFLIQYYNGEERAKGNILERFSAQQFPDLHSELNLSSLELGDSALYFCASSVGNLRTEAFFGQGTRLTVV.

The J gene is TRBJ1-5, the V gene TRBV27, with D possibly being TRBD1 (6 bases). The ends were cut back, 4 bases at V and 6 bases at J, with 13 bases in the middle. The CDR3 has 14 residues. Germline assignment: CDR1 MNHEY and CDR2 SMNVEV (reference sequence). The CDR3 sequence is CASSSQGAGQPQHF. The CDR3 DNA reads as TGTGCCAGCAGTTCACAGGGCGCCGGTCAGCCCCAGCATTTT.

The chain has TRBV19 and TRBJ2-3; 7 bases match TRBD2. The CDR3 is made up of 16 amino acids. Germline V gene data show CDR1 as LNHDA and CDR2 as SQIVND (reference sequence). V shed 7 bases, J shed 2 bases, and the junction held 12 bases outside the gene matches. CDR3 amino acids: CASTTLASGNTDTQYF. CDR3 nucleotides: TGTGCCAGTACCACTTTGGCAAGCGGGAACACAGATACGCAGTATTTT.

The chain uses TRBV25-1 and TRBJ2-3; the D gene is possibly TRBD1 (5 bases). The CDR3 is made up of 14 amino acids. The ends were cut back, 8 bases at V and 0 bases at J, with 12 bases in the middle. Germline CDR1 and CDR2: MGHDK and SYGVNS. The chain's CDR3 is CASGALRSTDTQYF. The CDR3 bases are TGTGCCAGCGGGGCCCTCCGGAGCACAGATACGCAGTATTTT.

The V gene is TRBV20-1, the J gene TRBJ2-3; TRBD2 agrees at 8 bases. This CDR3 region has 13 residues. From germline, CDR1 is DFQATT and CDR2 SNEGSKA (reference sequence). V lost 3 bases to trimming and J lost 5 bases; unmatched junction nucleotides: 4. The CDR3 region is CSASPGGEDTQYF. The CDR3 bases are TGCAGTGCTAGTCCCGGGGGGGAAGATACGCAGTATTTT.

The CDR3 nucleotides read TGTGCCAGCAGCCCTACAGGGAGAAACACCATATATTTT. This sequence encodes CASSPTGRNTIYF. V and J are TRBV3-1 (or the pseudogene TRBV3-2) and TRBJ1-3, with D perhaps matching TRBD1 (6 bases). Germline assignment: CDR1 LGHDT and CDR2 YNNKEL (reference sequence). V was cut by 4 bases and J by 5 bases, with 9 bases left in between. The CDR3 runs 13 residues.

V gene TRBV12-3 or TRBV12-4 combines with J gene TRBJ1-2, with TRBD1 matching 9 bases. After removal of 5 bases from V and 8 bases from J, the junction contained 6 bases not matched to a gene. This CDR3 has 13 residues. CDR3 sequence: CASSARQGGGYTF. The DNA of the CDR3 is TGTGCCAGCAGTGCTCGACAGGGGGGAGGCTACACCTTC.

The rearrangement joins TRBV5-6 to TRBJ2-5; 8 nucleotides agree with TRBD1. This CDR3 has 14 amino acids. From germline, CDR1 is SGHDT and CDR2 YYEEEE. V trimming: 3 bases; J trimming: 2 bases; junction bases outside the gene matches: 3. CDR3 protein: CASSSTGGQETQYF. The CDR3 DNA reads as TGTGCCAGCAGCTCTACAGGGGGGCAAGAGACCCAGTACTTC. Complete variable domain (other parts from reference TRBV5-6 and TRBJ2-5): DAGVTQSPTHLIKTRGQQVTLRCSPKSGHDTVSWYQQALGQGPQFIFQYYEEEERQRGNFPDRFSGHQFPNYSSELNVNALLLGDSALYLCASSSTGGQETQYFGPGTRLLVL.

This clone was recorded only once. The chain joins TRBV19 to TRBJ2-2; D is uncertain. The CDR3 has 15 amino acids. V lost 3 bases to trimming and J lost 5 bases, with 13 bases between them. Germline loops: CDR1 LNHDA, CDR2 SQIVND (reference sequence). The chain's CDR3 is CASSIKSYPTGELFF. In DNA, the CDR3 is TGTGCCAGTAGTATTAAAAGCTACCCTACCGGGGAGCTGTTTTTT.

The rearrangement joins TRBV7-2 to TRBJ2-7; D is possibly TRBD1 (6 bases). The CDR3 totals 17 residues. The germline V and J ends were trimmed by 0 bases and 7 bases, with 22 bases remaining between them. Germline lookup yields CDR1 SGHTA and CDR2 FQGNSA. CDR3 loop: CASSLAVRLQNQGEQYF. In DNA, the CDR3 is TGTGCCAGCAGCTTAGCGGTTCGCCTCCAAAATCAGGGGGAGCAGTACTTC. Drawing the rest from reference TRBV7-2 and TRBJ2-7, the complete variable domain is GAGVSQSPSNKVTEKGKDVELRCDPISGHTALYWYRQSLGQGLEFLIYFQGNSAPDKSGLPSDRFSAERTGGSVSTLTIQRTQQEDSAVYLCASSLAVRLQNQGEQYFGPGTRLTVT.

A single count supports this clone. This chain links TRBV5-8 with TRBJ2-3, with TRBD2 matching over 15 bases. CDR1 is SGHTS and CDR2 is YDEGEE in the germline V gene. The V gene end was trimmed by 4 bases and the J gene end by 0 bases; junction bases not matched to a gene: 6. This CDR3 contains 18 residues. The CDR3 loop reads CASSRGLAGGLSTDTQYF. In nucleotides, the CDR3 is TGTGCCAGCAGCCGCGGACTAGCGGGGGGGCTTAGCACAGATACGCAGTATTTT.

The rearrangement joins TRBV7-9 to TRBJ1-2; D not resolved. The CDR3 contains 15 residues. With 0 bases removed from V and 1 base from J, the gap between germline ends came to 9 bases. Looked up from germline, CDR1 is SEHNR and CDR2 is FQNEAQ (reference sequence). CDR3 DNA: TGTGCCAGCAGCTTAGCCCAAGCCCTTAACTATGGCTACACCTTC. Amino acids: CASSLAQALNYGYTF.

This chain connects TRBV3-1 (or the pseudogene TRBV3-2) to TRBJ2-4; the D gene is possibly TRBD2 (6 bases). This CDR3 is 12 amino acids long. Trimming took off 1 base at V and 9 bases at J, with 7 bases between the two ends. Germline V gene data show CDR1 as LGHDT and CDR2 as YNNKEL (reference sequence). The CDR3, as DNA: TGTGCCAGCAGCCAAGTCGGGGGCATTCAGTACTTC. This sequence encodes CASSQVGGIQYF.

The J gene is TRBJ1-2, the V gene TRBV6-5, with D possibly matching TRBD1 (5 bases). Germline V gene data show CDR1 as MNHEY and CDR2 as SVGAGI. V shed 7 bases and J shed 5 bases, with 20 bases lying between them. The CDR3 runs to 15 residues. In DNA form, the CDR3 reads TGTGCCAGCATTTCGTCGCCTGCAGGGCGATATGGCTACACCTTC. It codes for CASISSPAGRYGYTF.

The J gene is TRBJ1-4, the V gene TRBV27; D is unclear. The CDR3 length is 13 residues. Germline V CDR1 and CDR2: MNHEY, SMNVEV (reference sequence). Trimming left V 1 base short and J 4 bases short, with 4 bases between. CDR3 in DNA: TGTGCCAGCAGTTTATTTAGTAATGAAAAACTGTTTTTT. This sequence encodes CASSLFSNEKLFF.

Details on this clone: Other DNA sequences in this specimen translate into the identical CDR3. The V call is TRBV27, the J call TRBJ2-2; 9 bases align to TRBD1. The germline V gene encodes CDR1 MNHEY and CDR2 SMNVEV (reference sequence). The CDR3 spans 15 residues. J was trimmed by 4 bases and V by 5 bases; bases with no gene match: 5. Here the CDR3 DNA reads TGTGCCAGCAGTGTACAGGGGGCGGGCACCGGGGAGCTGTTTTTT. As protein: CASSVQGAGTGELFF.

V usage is TRBV5-1 and J usage is TRBJ1-2, with a tentative D call TRBD1 (5 bases). The V gene's germline CDR1 is SGHRS and CDR2 YFSETQ. The CDR3 loop spans 15 amino acids. Trimming cost V 5 bases and J 4 bases, with 18 bases left between them. The CDR3 loop reads CASSTDRLSPYGYTF. CDR3 sequence (DNA): TGCGCCAGCAGTACCGACAGATTGTCCCCCTATGGCTACACCTTC.

This sequence joins TRBV18 and TRBJ2-4, with 9 bases lining up with TRBD1. The junction had 7 bases not matched to a gene; V was cut back by 3 bases and J by 4 bases. Germline V lookup: CDR1 KGHSH, CDR2 LQKENI. The CDR3 runs 16 residues. The CDR3 coding sequence is TGTGCCAGCTCACCTATCGCCGGGACAGGGAAAAACATTCAGTACTTC. The encoded protein is CASSPIAGTGKNIQYF.

The CDR3 DNA reads as TGTGCCAGCAGCCGGGGTTTCCGGGAAAAACTGTTTTTT. Its translation: CASSRGFREKLFF. The chain carries TRBV11-2 and TRBJ1-4; D remains unclear. This CDR3 contains 13 residues. Germline V gene lookup returns CDR1 SGHAT and CDR2 FQNNGV. Deletions cut 5 bases from V and 8 bases from J, with 12 bases between.